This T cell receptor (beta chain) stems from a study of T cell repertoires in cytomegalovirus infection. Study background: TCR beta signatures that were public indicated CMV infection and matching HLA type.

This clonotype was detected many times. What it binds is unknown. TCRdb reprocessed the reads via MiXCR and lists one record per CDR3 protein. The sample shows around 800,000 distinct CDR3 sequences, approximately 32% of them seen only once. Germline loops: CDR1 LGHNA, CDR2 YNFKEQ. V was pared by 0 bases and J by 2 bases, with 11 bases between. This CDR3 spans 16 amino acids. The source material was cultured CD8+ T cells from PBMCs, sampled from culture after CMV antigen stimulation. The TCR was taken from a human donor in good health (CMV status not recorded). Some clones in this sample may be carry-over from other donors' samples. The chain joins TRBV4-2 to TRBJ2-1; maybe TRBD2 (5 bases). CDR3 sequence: CASSQDEGVAYNEQFF. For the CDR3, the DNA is TGTGCCAGCAGCCAAGACGAGGGTGTTGCCTACAATGAGCAGTTCTTC.